A selection of T cell receptor beta chains follows, all from one sample in a study of blood T cell repertoires in COVID-19. The assay was immunoSEQ multiplex PCR, and TCRdb's table has in-frame clones only and misses some. This table has about 180,000 clones, 65% to 90% appearing once. Sequencing was performed on peripheral blood. These receptors were taken from a human donor in a cohort sampled during active COVID-19. CDR3s include the opening cysteine and the closing phenylalanine or tryptophan. Fields, in order: V gene, J gene, clone size, D gene, CDR3 DNA, CDR3 protein. A D gene is named only where the DNA matches it firmly. A clone size is listed for some rows: how often the clone was seen (once, few, many), or a class if it is expanded.

v_gene: TRBV5-4; j_gene: TRBJ1-3; abundance: .; d_gene: .; CDR3nt: TGTGCCAGCAGCTCAACAGGGACCGGAAACACCATATATTTT; CDR3aa: CASSSTGTGNTIYF
v_gene: TRBV2; j_gene: TRBJ1-1; abundance: .; d_gene: TRBD1; CDR3nt: TGTGCCAGCACGGGACAGGGAGGACTGAACACTGAAGCTTTCTTT; CDR3aa: CASTGQGGLNTEAFF
v_gene: TRBV10-3; j_gene: TRBJ2-7; abundance: .; d_gene: TRBD1; CDR3nt: TGTGCCATCAGTGAGATTCCGGGACAGGGGGTCGGCGAGCAGTACTTC; CDR3aa: CAISEIPGQGVGEQYF
v_gene: TRBV7-9; j_gene: TRBJ2-7; abundance: .; d_gene: .; CDR3nt: TGTGCCAGCACCACGAGCGGAGTTCCCTACGAGCAGTACTTC; CDR3aa: CASTTSGVPYEQYF
v_gene: TRBV24-1; j_gene: TRBJ2-6; abundance: .; d_gene: .; CDR3nt: TGTGCCACCAGTGATGCGACGGGCTCTGGGGCCAACGTCCTGACTTTC; CDR3aa: CATSDATGSGANVLTF
v_gene: TRBV19; j_gene: TRBJ2-5; abundance: once; d_gene: .; CDR3nt: TGTGCCAGTAGTCTACAGGGAGTCATGTGGGAGACCCAGTACTTC; CDR3aa: CASSLQGVMWETQYF
v_gene: TRBV6-2/TRBV6-3; j_gene: TRBJ1-5; abundance: .; d_gene: .; CDR3nt: TGTGCCAGCAGTCCCGCGGCGCAGGGGTCCAAGCCCCAGCATTTT; CDR3aa: CASSPAAQGSKPQHF
v_gene: TRBV5-8; j_gene: TRBJ1-2; abundance: .; d_gene: .; CDR3nt: TGTGCCAGCAGCTCCGGGGGGTATGGCTACACCTTC; CDR3aa: CASSSGGYGYTF
v_gene: TRBV5-6; j_gene: TRBJ2-7; abundance: once; d_gene: TRBD2; CDR3nt: TGTGCCAGCAGCTCCCTAGCGGGGGGGACCTACGAGCAGTACTTC; CDR3aa: CASSSLAGGTYEQYF
v_gene: TRBV24-1; j_gene: TRBJ2-7; abundance: .; d_gene: TRBD1; CDR3nt: TGTGCCACCAGTGATGTGGGACAGGGGGGCTACGAGCAGTACTTC; CDR3aa: CATSDVGQGGYEQYF
v_gene: TRBV3-1/TRBV3-2; j_gene: TRBJ2-5; abundance: once; d_gene: TRBD2; CDR3nt: TGTGCCAGCCAACAATCCAGCGGGGGCGGGGAGACCCAGTACTTC; CDR3aa: CASQQSSGGGETQYF
v_gene: TRBV9; j_gene: TRBJ2-7; abundance: .; d_gene: .; CDR3nt: TGTGCCAGCAGCGTAGAGGGCGGGGAGTCCTACGAGCAGTACTTC; CDR3aa: CASSVEGGESYEQYF
v_gene: TRBV3-1/TRBV3-2; j_gene: TRBJ2-4; abundance: .; d_gene: TRBD1; CDR3nt: TGTGCCAGCAGCCAAGGGGCAGGGGGTAGGAGCATTCAGTACTTC; CDR3aa: CASSQGAGGRSIQYF
v_gene: TRBV7-2; j_gene: TRBJ2-5; abundance: .; d_gene: .; CDR3nt: TGTGCCAGCAGCTTAGCGGGAGCAGCCCTCGTCCAGTACTTC; CDR3aa: CASSLAGAALVQYF
v_gene: TRBV13; j_gene: TRBJ2-6; abundance: .; d_gene: .; CDR3nt: TGTGCCAGCAGCTTAATCAGGGCTGGGGCCAACGTCCTGACTTTC; CDR3aa: CASSLIRAGANVLTF
v_gene: TRBV7-2; j_gene: TRBJ2-7; abundance: .; d_gene: .; CDR3nt: TGTGCCAGCAGCCCCGGGGGTTACGAGCAGTACTTC; CDR3aa: CASSPGGYEQYF
v_gene: TRBV7-9; j_gene: TRBJ2-7; abundance: .; d_gene: TRBD1; CDR3nt: TGTGCCAGCAGCCGGGACAGGGGTCAGTACTACGAGCAGTACTTC; CDR3aa: CASSRDRGQYYEQYF
v_gene: TRBV28; j_gene: TRBJ2-7; abundance: .; d_gene: TRBD2; CDR3nt: TGTGCCAGCAGTCCCCTAGCGGTGTCCTACGAGCAGTACTTC; CDR3aa: CASSPLAVSYEQYF
v_gene: TRBV21-1; j_gene: TRBJ1-3; abundance: once; d_gene: .; CDR3nt: TGTGCCAGCAGCTCCGACACCATATATTTT; CDR3aa: CASSSDTIYF
v_gene: TRBV6-5; j_gene: TRBJ1-5; abundance: .; d_gene: TRBD1; CDR3nt: TGTGCCAGCAGTTACGACAGGGCGACCAATCAGCCCCAGCATTTT; CDR3aa: CASSYDRATNQPQHF
v_gene: TRBV10-3; j_gene: TRBJ2-7; abundance: .; d_gene: TRBD2; CDR3nt: TGTGCCATCAGTGACAGGGAGGGGCCCTACGAGCAGTACTTC; CDR3aa: CAISDREGPYEQYF
v_gene: TRBV19; j_gene: TRBJ1-5; abundance: .; d_gene: .; CDR3nt: TGTGCCAGTCGTGCCGGGGGTCATAGCAATCAGCCCCAGCATTTT; CDR3aa: CASRAGGHSNQPQHF
v_gene: TRBV4-1; j_gene: TRBJ2-4; abundance: .; d_gene: TRBD1; CDR3nt: TGCGCCAGCAGCCAAGAGGGGACAGGGAAGAGCATTCAGTACTTC; CDR3aa: CASSQEGTGKSIQYF
v_gene: TRBV6-5; j_gene: TRBJ1-5; abundance: .; d_gene: .; CDR3nt: TGTGCCAGCAGTAGCGGGGGGGGCGCCCTTCAGCCCCAGCATTTT; CDR3aa: CASSSGGGALQPQHF
v_gene: TRBV11-2; j_gene: TRBJ1-2; abundance: .; d_gene: .; CDR3nt: TGTGCCAGCAGCTTCTCCTTGGACACGCTCAACTATGGCTACACCTTC; CDR3aa: CASSFSLDTLNYGYTF
v_gene: TRBV5-1; j_gene: TRBJ2-5; abundance: .; d_gene: TRBD2; CDR3nt: TGCGCCAGCAGCTTGGGGGCGGGAGGGCACCCAGAGACCCAGTACTTC; CDR3aa: CASSLGAGGHPETQYF
v_gene: TRBV3-1/TRBV3-2; j_gene: TRBJ1-1; abundance: .; d_gene: .; CDR3nt: TGTGCCAGCAGCCAGGGTTCCAGGATGAACACTGAAGCTTTCTTT; CDR3aa: CASSQGSRMNTEAFF
v_gene: TRBV6-5; j_gene: TRBJ2-7; abundance: .; d_gene: TRBD1; CDR3nt: TGTGCCAGCGAGAAATACCGGGACAGGGGCTACGAGCAGTACTTC; CDR3aa: CASEKYRDRGYEQYF
v_gene: TRBV6-2/TRBV6-3; j_gene: TRBJ2-5; abundance: .; d_gene: TRBD1; CDR3nt: TGTGCCAGCAGTTACCTTGCCGGACAGGGGGAAGAGACCCAGTACTTC; CDR3aa: CASSYLAGQGEETQYF
v_gene: TRBV21-1; j_gene: TRBJ2-7; abundance: .; d_gene: .; CDR3nt: TGTGCCATTATTCCGGGGGACAGGGGACCCTACGAGCAGTACTTC; CDR3aa: CAIIPGDRGPYEQYF
v_gene: TRBV11-2; j_gene: TRBJ1-5; abundance: .; d_gene: TRBD1; CDR3nt: TGTGCCAGCAGCCCCGGGACAGTGGGTTATCAGCCCCAGCATTTT; CDR3aa: CASSPGTVGYQPQHF
v_gene: TRBV10-1; j_gene: TRBJ2-7; abundance: few; d_gene: TRBD2; CDR3nt: TGCGCCAGCAGTGAGGGACTAGCGGGAAGTTCCGAGCAGTACTTC; CDR3aa: CASSEGLAGSSEQYF
v_gene: TRBV19; j_gene: TRBJ2-3; abundance: .; d_gene: .; CDR3nt: TGTGCCAGTAGTATGTCTGAGACGGGTGCAGATACGCAGTATTTT; CDR3aa: CASSMSETGADTQYF
v_gene: TRBV27; j_gene: TRBJ2-2; abundance: .; d_gene: .; CDR3nt: TGTGCCAGCAGTTTTGCGGGTTTGGGGACCGGGGAGCTGTTTTTT; CDR3aa: CASSFAGLGTGELFF
v_gene: TRBV7-2; j_gene: TRBJ2-1; abundance: once; d_gene: .; CDR3nt: TGTGCCAGCAGCTTCGGGGGTTCCTACAATGAGCAGTTCTTC; CDR3aa: CASSFGGSYNEQFF
v_gene: TRBV7-8; j_gene: TRBJ1-6; abundance: .; d_gene: .; CDR3nt: TGTGCCAGCAGCTTAGAGACGGGGGGCTCACCCCTCCACTTT; CDR3aa: CASSLETGGSPLHF
v_gene: TRBV4-3; j_gene: TRBJ2-5; abundance: few; d_gene: TRBD1; CDR3nt: TGCGCCAGCAGCCCTATACCGGACAGGGGCCGGGAGACCCAGTACTTC; CDR3aa: CASSPIPDRGRETQYF
v_gene: TRBV6-5; j_gene: TRBJ2-7; abundance: few; d_gene: .; CDR3nt: TGTGCCAGCAGTCGGGAGATACGGACAACCTACGAGCAGTACTTC; CDR3aa: CASSREIRTTYEQYF
v_gene: TRBV6-2/TRBV6-3; j_gene: TRBJ2-7; abundance: .; d_gene: TRBD1; CDR3nt: TGTGCCAGCAGTCCCGGCACAGGGGTCTACGAGCAGTACTTC; CDR3aa: CASSPGTGVYEQYF
v_gene: TRBV18; j_gene: TRBJ1-1; abundance: few; d_gene: .; CDR3nt: TGTGCCAGCTCACCGAAGGGGTCTGGGGCTGAAGCTTTCTTT; CDR3aa: CASSPKGSGAEAFF
v_gene: TRBV27; j_gene: TRBJ2-7; abundance: .; d_gene: TRBD2; CDR3nt: TGTGCCAGCAGTCTCCGGGCTAGCGGCTCCTACGAGCAGTACTTC; CDR3aa: CASSLRASGSYEQYF
v_gene: TRBV10-3; j_gene: TRBJ1-1; abundance: .; d_gene: TRBD1; CDR3nt: TGTGCCATCAGTGACCAGGACAGGGTGATGAACACTGAAGCTTTCTTT; CDR3aa: CAISDQDRVMNTEAFF
v_gene: TRBV3-1/TRBV3-2; j_gene: TRBJ1-2; abundance: few; d_gene: .; CDR3nt: TGTGCCAGCAGCCGCGGGAATTGGTGGGGTGGCTACACCTTC; CDR3aa: CASSRGNWWGGYTF
v_gene: TRBV6-2/TRBV6-3; j_gene: TRBJ1-1; abundance: .; d_gene: TRBD1; CDR3nt: TGTGCCAGCAGTACAGGGGCATGGGGCACTGAAGCTTTCTTT; CDR3aa: CASSTGAWGTEAFF
v_gene: TRBV5-4; j_gene: TRBJ2-7; abundance: .; d_gene: TRBD2; CDR3nt: TGTGCCAGCAGCTTGGGGACTAGCGGAGCCTACGAGCAGTACTTC; CDR3aa: CASSLGTSGAYEQYF
v_gene: TRBV4-3; j_gene: TRBJ1-6; abundance: .; d_gene: TRBD1; CDR3nt: TGCGCCAGCAGCCAAGGCGTAAGAGGGGGCTCACCCCTCCACTTT; CDR3aa: CASSQGVRGGSPLHF
v_gene: TRBV27; j_gene: TRBJ2-7; abundance: .; d_gene: .; CDR3nt: TGTGCCAGCAGGGGGCCCGATTACGAGCAGTACTTC; CDR3aa: CASRGPDYEQYF
v_gene: TRBV28; j_gene: TRBJ2-7; abundance: .; d_gene: TRBD1; CDR3nt: TGTGCCAGCCAGGGGGGACAGGGTCACTCAGAGCAGTACTTC; CDR3aa: CASQGGQGHSEQYF
v_gene: TRBV9; j_gene: TRBJ1-1; abundance: .; d_gene: .; CDR3nt: TGTGCCAGCAGCGTCGGTGTCGGGAACACTGAAGCTTTCTTT; CDR3aa: CASSVGVGNTEAFF
v_gene: TRBV7-2; j_gene: TRBJ2-5; abundance: .; d_gene: .; CDR3nt: TGTGCCAGCAGCCCTGACAGGTTCCAAGAGACCCAGTACTTC; CDR3aa: CASSPDRFQETQYF
v_gene: TRBV4-2; j_gene: TRBJ2-1; abundance: .; d_gene: TRBD2; CDR3nt: TGTGCCAGCAGCCAAGCGGGGGGAGGCTACAATGAGCAGTTCTTC; CDR3aa: CASSQAGGGYNEQFF
v_gene: TRBV7-2; j_gene: TRBJ2-3; abundance: .; d_gene: .; CDR3nt: TGTGCCAGCAGCCCGGGTTGGGACTCCTATCGCCAGCATACGCAGTATTTT; CDR3aa: CASSPGWDSYRQHTQYF
v_gene: TRBV29-1; j_gene: TRBJ2-7; abundance: .; d_gene: .; CDR3nt: TGCAGCGTTGCGGCGACACTCTCCTACGAGCAGTACTTC; CDR3aa: CSVAATLSYEQYF
v_gene: TRBV6-1; j_gene: TRBJ1-4; abundance: .; d_gene: .; CDR3nt: TGTGCCAGCAGTGAAAGGTTAGCCTCGGAAAAACTGTTTTTT; CDR3aa: CASSERLASEKLFF
v_gene: TRBV28; j_gene: TRBJ1-2; abundance: .; d_gene: TRBD1; CDR3nt: TGTGCCAGCAGCATTGACAGGGGGGGATATGGCTACACCTTC; CDR3aa: CASSIDRGGYGYTF
v_gene: TRBV24-1; j_gene: TRBJ1-2; abundance: .; d_gene: .; CDR3nt: TGTGCCACCAGTGACAGGGTGGGAAGGGGCTACACCTTC; CDR3aa: CATSDRVGRGYTF
v_gene: TRBV7-2; j_gene: TRBJ2-2; abundance: .; d_gene: TRBD1; CDR3nt: TGTGCCAGCAGCTTAGGACAGGGATGGACCGGGGAGCTGTTTTTT; CDR3aa: CASSLGQGWTGELFF